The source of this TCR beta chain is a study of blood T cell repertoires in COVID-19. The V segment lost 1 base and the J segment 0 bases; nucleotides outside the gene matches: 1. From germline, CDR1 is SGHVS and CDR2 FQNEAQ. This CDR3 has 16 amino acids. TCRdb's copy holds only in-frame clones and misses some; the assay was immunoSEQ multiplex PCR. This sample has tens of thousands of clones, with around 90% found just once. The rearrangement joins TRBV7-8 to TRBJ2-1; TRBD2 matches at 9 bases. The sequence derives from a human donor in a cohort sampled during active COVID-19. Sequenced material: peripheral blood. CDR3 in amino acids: CASSLGLAASYNEQFF. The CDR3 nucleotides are TGTGCCAGCAGCTTAGGACTAGCGGCCTCCTACAATGAGCAGTTCTTC.